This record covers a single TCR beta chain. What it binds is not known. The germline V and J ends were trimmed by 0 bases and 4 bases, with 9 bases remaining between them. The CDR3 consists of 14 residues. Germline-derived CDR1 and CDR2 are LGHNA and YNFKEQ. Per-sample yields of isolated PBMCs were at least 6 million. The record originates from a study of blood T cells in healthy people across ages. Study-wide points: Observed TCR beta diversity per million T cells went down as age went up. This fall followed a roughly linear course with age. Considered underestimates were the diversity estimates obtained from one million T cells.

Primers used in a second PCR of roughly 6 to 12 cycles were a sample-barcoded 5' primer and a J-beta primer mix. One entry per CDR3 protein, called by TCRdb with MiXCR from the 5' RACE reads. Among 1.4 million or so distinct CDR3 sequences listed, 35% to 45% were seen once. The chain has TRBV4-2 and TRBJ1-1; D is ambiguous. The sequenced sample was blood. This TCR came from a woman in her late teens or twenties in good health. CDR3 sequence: CASSQERWVTEAFF. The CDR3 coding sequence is TGTGCCAGCAGCCAAGAGCGGTGGGTCACTGAAGCTTTCTTT.